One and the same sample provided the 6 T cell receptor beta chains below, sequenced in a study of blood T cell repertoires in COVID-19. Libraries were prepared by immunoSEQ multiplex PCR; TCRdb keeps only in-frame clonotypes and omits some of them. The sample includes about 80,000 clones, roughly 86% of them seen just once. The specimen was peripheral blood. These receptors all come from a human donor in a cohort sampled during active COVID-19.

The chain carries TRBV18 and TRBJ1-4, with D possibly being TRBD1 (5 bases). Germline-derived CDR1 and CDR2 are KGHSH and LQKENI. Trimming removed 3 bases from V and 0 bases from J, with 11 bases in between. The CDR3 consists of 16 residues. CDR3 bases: TGTGCCAGCTCACCGAACGGGGGGGCAACTAATGAAAAACTGTTTTTT. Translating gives CASSPNGGATNEKLFF.

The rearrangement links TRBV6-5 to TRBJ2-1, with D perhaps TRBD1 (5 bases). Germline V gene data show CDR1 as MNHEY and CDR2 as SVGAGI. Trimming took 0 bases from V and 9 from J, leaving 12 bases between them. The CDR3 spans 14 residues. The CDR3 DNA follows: TGTGCCAGCAGTTACTCTAGGGGCTTCGGTGAGCAGTTCTTC. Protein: CASSYSRGFGEQFF.

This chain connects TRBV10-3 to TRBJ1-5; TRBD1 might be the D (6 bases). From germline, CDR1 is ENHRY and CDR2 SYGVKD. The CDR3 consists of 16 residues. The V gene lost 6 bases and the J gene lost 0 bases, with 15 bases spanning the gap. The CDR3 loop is CAISRGTSDSNQPQHF. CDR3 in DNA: TGTGCCATCAGCCGAGGGACATCAGATAGCAATCAGCCCCAGCATTTT.

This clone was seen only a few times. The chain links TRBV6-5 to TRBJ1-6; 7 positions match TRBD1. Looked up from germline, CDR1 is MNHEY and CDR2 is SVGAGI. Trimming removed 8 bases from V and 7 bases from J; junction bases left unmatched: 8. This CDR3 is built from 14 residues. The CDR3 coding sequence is TGTGCCAGCGCCACCGGGACAGCCAATTCACCCCTCCACTTT. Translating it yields CASATGTANSPLHF.

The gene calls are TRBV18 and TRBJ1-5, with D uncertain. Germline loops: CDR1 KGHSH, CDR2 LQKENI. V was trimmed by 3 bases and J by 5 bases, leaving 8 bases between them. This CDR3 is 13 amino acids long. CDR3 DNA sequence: TGTGCCAGCTCACCGCGAAAAGATCAGCCCCAGCATTTT. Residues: CASSPRKDQPQHF.

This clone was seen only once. For the CDR3, the DNA is TGTGCCAGCAGTAAGACTAGCGGGGGGTCTTTGGAAGAGACCCAGTACTTC. It codes for CASSKTSGGSLEETQYF. The rearrangement joins TRBV2 to TRBJ2-5; 13 bases align to TRBD2. Unmatched junction bases numbered 9, after V lost 5 bases and J lost 3 bases. This CDR3 has 17 residues. Germline V gives CDR1 SNHLY, CDR2 FYNNEI.